This passage covers 25 T cell receptor beta chains from one sample sequenced in a study of siplizumab effects on memory and regulatory T cells. Their specific antigens are unknown. Some clones are missing from TCRdb's copy, which holds only in-frame ones; the method was immunoSEQ multiplex PCR. The sample lists more than 13,000 clones; 40% to 45% were seen once. The cells of the mixed lymphocyte reaction underwent an approximately six-day coculture at 37°C. Sequencing was performed on CFSE-low (dividing) CD4+ T cells sorted from an allogeneic mixed lymphocyte reaction. The source of these receptors is a human donor in good health; the cells came from an allogeneic mixed lymphocyte reaction. Some clones in this sample may be carry-over from other donors' samples.

This clone is medium-sized by share. V and J are TRBV7-3 and TRBJ2-3; 9 nucleotides match TRBD1. The CDR3 is 16 residues long. V dropped 5 bases and J dropped 3; count of bases not matched to a gene: 9. Looked up from germline, CDR1 is SGHTA and CDR2 is FQGTGA. The CDR3 spells CASSIHPGTGTDTQYF. The DNA for the CDR3 is TGTGCCAGCAGCATACATCCTGGGACAGGGACAGATACGCAGTATTTT.

This clone came up once. The chain couples TRBV25-1 to TRBJ2-4, with TRBD1 identical over 8 bases. V lost 5 bases, J lost 8 bases, and 14 bases stayed unmatched. In germline, CDR1 is MGHDK, CDR2 SYGVNS. CDR3 length equals 16 residues. CDR3 region: CASSPGTGRAMDIQYF. CDR3 sequence (DNA): TGTGCCAGCAGTCCGGGGACAGGTCGCGCCATGGACATTCAGTACTTC.

The chain joins TRBV19 to TRBJ1-2; no reliable D call. The CDR3 extends over 14 amino acids. CDR1 and CDR2 from the germline V gene are LNHDA and SQIVND (reference sequence). The V and J ends lost 4 bases and 4 bases respectively, with 13 bases between them. This CDR3 reads CASSTGGVGYGYTF. As DNA, the CDR3 is TGTGCCAGTAGTACCGGCGGGGTTGGCTATGGCTACACCTTC.

This clone was observed a handful of times. V usage is TRBV19 and J usage is TRBJ2-2; no definite D call. There are 12 residues in the CDR3. V dropped 3 bases and J dropped 4 bases, with 3 bases sitting between them. Germline V gene sequence: CDR1 LNHDA, CDR2 SQIVND (reference sequence). CDR3 region: CASSIPTGELFF. DNA for the CDR3: TGTGCCAGTAGTATCCCCACCGGGGAGCTGTTTTTT.

The chain couples TRBV28 to TRBJ1-1; possibly TRBD1 for D (6 bases). Germline CDR1 is MDHEN and CDR2 is SYDVKM. V lost 8 bases to trimming and J lost 2 bases, with 15 bases between them. This CDR3 region has 14 residues. The CDR3 protein is CASGRGLGNTEAFF. The CDR3 DNA sequence: TGTGCCAGCGGTCGGGGGCTTGGAAACACTGAAGCTTTCTTT.

This clone was observed a single time. This could be a read error, since a much larger clone is one nucleotide away. The genes are TRBV7-9 and TRBJ1-2; no clear D gene. The ends were cut back, 5 bases at V and 6 bases at J, with 13 bases in the middle. In germline, CDR1 is SEHNR, CDR2 FQNEAQ (reference sequence). The CDR3 runs to 13 residues. The CDR3 DNA reads as TGTGCCAGCAGCCAGGATCTGATGGATGGCTACACCTTC. Translated: CASSQDLMDGYTF.

The chain combines TRBV27 with TRBJ1-6; D gene uncertain. CDR1 and CDR2 from the germline V gene are MNHEY and SMNVEV (reference sequence). The CDR3 extends over 15 amino acids. Trimming removed 6 bases at V and 6 bases at J, with 15 bases between. CDR3 protein: CASSPSAGPNSPLHF. The CDR3 nucleotides are TGTGCCAGCAGCCCCTCGGCCGGTCCTAATTCACCCCTCCACTTT.

In its sample, this clone is medium-sized. This chain joins TRBV7-9 and TRBJ2-2; D is undetermined. Trimming took 2 bases from V and 1 from J, leaving 5 bases between them. Germline values: CDR1 SEHNR, CDR2 FQNEAQ (reference sequence). The CDR3 has 14 amino acids. The CDR3 sequence: CASSLTENTGELFF. The CDR3 DNA sequence: TGTGCCAGCAGCTTAACAGAGAACACCGGGGAGCTGTTTTTT.

This clone came up a few times. The chain employs TRBV5-1 and TRBJ2-2; 8 positions agree with TRBD2. Germline CDR1 and CDR2: SGHRS and YFSETQ. The CDR3 has 14 residues. After removal of 8 bases from V and 5 bases from J, the junction contained 8 bases not matched to a gene. CDR3 DNA: TGCGCCAGTACGGAAGCGGGAGAGACCGGGGAGCTGTTTTTT. This sequence encodes CASTEAGETGELFF. Complete variable domain (other parts from reference TRBV5-1 and TRBJ2-2): KAGVTQTPRYLIKTRGQQVTLSCSPISGHRSVSWYQQTPGQGLQFLFEYFSETQRNKGNFPGRFSGRQFSNSRSEMNVSTLELGDSALYLCASTEAGETGELFFGEGSRLTVL.

This sequence joins TRBV5-1 and TRBJ2-5, with a tentative D call TRBD1 (5 bases). The J call may be incorrect, as the DNA end agrees better with TRBJ2-7. CDR3 length equals 17 residues. CDR1 is SGHRS and CDR2 is YFSETQ in the germline V gene. CDR3 in amino acids: CASSPEIRTRLTYEQYF. In nucleotides, the CDR3 is TGCGCCAGCAGCCCGGAGATTCGGACACGCCTCACGTACGAGCAGTACTTC.

Relative to its sample, this clone is medium-sized. V usage is TRBV5-4 and J usage is TRBJ2-7; D might be TRBD2 (5 bases). Trimming removed 1 base at V and 3 bases at J, with 14 bases between. The CDR3 is 15 residues long. CDR1 and CDR2 (germline): SGHNT, YYREEE (reference sequence). The CDR3 nucleotides read TGTGCCAGCAGCTTGTCCGGGATACAGCTCTACGAGCAGTACTTC. It yields the protein CASSLSGIQLYEQYF. Based on the CDR3 plus reference TRBV5-4 and TRBJ2-7, the full variable domain is ETGVTQSPTHLIKTRGQQVTLRCSSQSGHNTVSWYQQALGQGPQFIFQYYREEENGRGNFPPRFSGLQFPNYSSELNVNALELDDSALYLCASSLSGIQLYEQYFGPGTRLTVT.

The J gene is TRBJ2-2, the V gene TRBV5-5; 7 bases fit TRBD1. The CDR3 runs 15 residues. Germline V gene lookup returns CDR1 SGHKS and CDR2 YYEKEE (reference sequence). Germline trimming cut 4 bases from V and 0 bases from J; bases unmatched to any gene: 3. The CDR3 reads CASSAGTANTGELFF. The CDR3 DNA follows: TGTGCCAGCAGCGCCGGGACAGCGAACACCGGGGAGCTGTTTTTT.

This clone was seen repeatedly, ten times or more. The chain uses TRBV5-4 and TRBJ2-7; the match to TRBD2 covers 9 bases. The CDR3 extends over 15 amino acids. Losses at the gene ends were 5 bases for V and 2 bases for J; bases not matched to a gene: 8. The germline V gene has CDR1 SGHNT and CDR2 YYREEE (reference sequence). CDR3 in DNA: TGTGCCAGCAGTATTGGCGGGGGGGCCCCCTACGAGCAGTACTTC. This codes for CASSIGGGAPYEQYF. The variable domain in full, completed from reference TRBV5-4 and TRBJ2-7, reads ETGVTQSPTHLIKTRGQQVTLRCSSQSGHNTVSWYQQALGQGPQFIFQYYREEENGRGNFPPRFSGLQFPNYSSELNVNALELDDSALYLCASSIGGGAPYEQYFGPGTRLTVT.

This clone is labeled as medium-sized. This sequence joins TRBV10-3 and TRBJ2-7; unclear D gene. CDR1 is ENHRY and CDR2 is SYGVKD in the germline V gene. Trimming pared 2 bases from V and 0 bases from J, leaving 11 bases between. The CDR3 runs 15 residues. The CDR3 here is CAISETVRSSYEQYF. The CDR3 DNA is TGTGCCATCAGTGAGACTGTCCGTAGCTCCTACGAGCAGTACTTC.

This clone has a handful of counts. The J gene is TRBJ2-1, the V gene TRBV2; D is perhaps TRBD1 (6 bases). The CDR3 loop spans 14 amino acids. With 7 bases removed from V and 5 bases from J, the gap between germline ends came to 15 bases. CDR1 and CDR2 from the germline V gene are SNHLY and FYNNEI. The CDR3 region has the DNA TGTGCCAGCATTCCGGGGACACTTAACAATGAGCAGTTCTTC. It encodes CASIPGTLNNEQFF.

CDR3 loop: CASSPQSNTEAFF. CDR3 nucleotides: TGCGCCAGCAGCCCCCAATCGAACACTGAAGCTTTCTTT. The V and J genes are TRBV5-1 and TRBJ1-1; D gene ambiguous. In germline, CDR1 is SGHRS, CDR2 YFSETQ. The CDR3 runs 13 residues. Trimming left V 4 bases short and J 1 base short, with 8 bases between.

This chain links TRBV5-8 with TRBJ1-2; D might be TRBD1 (6 bases). Trimming removed 5 bases at V and 5 bases at J, with 22 bases between. The length of the CDR3 is 16 residues. The V gene's germline CDR1 is SGHTS and CDR2 YDEGEE. CDR3 loop: CASRQRQELTSYGYTF. The CDR3 coding sequence is TGTGCCAGCAGACAGCGACAGGAATTAACTTCATATGGCTACACCTTC. The full variable domain, in which reference TRBV5-8 and TRBJ1-2 provide the parts outside the CDR3, is EAGVTQSPTHLIKTRGQQATLRCSPISGHTSVYWYQQALGLGLQFLLWYDEGEERNRGNFPPRFSGRQFPNYSSELNVNALELEDSALYLCASRQRQELTSYGYTFGSGTRLTVV.

The rearrangement links TRBV7-8 to TRBJ2-3; D call uncertain. The germline V gene encodes CDR1 SGHVS and CDR2 FQNEAQ. Trimming took 0 bases from V and 0 from J, leaving 4 bases between them. This CDR3 comprises 14 residues. CDR3 sequence (DNA): TGTGCCAGCAGCTTAGCGACTAGCACAGATACGCAGTATTTT. As protein: CASSLATSTDTQYF.

In this sample, this clone is medium-sized. The chain is built from TRBV28 and TRBJ2-2, with 10 bases matching TRBD2. The CDR3 has 15 amino acids. The V gene's germline CDR1 is MDHEN and CDR2 SYDVKM. V trimming: 6 bases; J trimming: 7 bases; junction bases outside the gene matches: 8. CDR3 amino acids: CASRSSGRGSGELFF. The CDR3 DNA reads as TGTGCCAGCAGATCTAGCGGGAGAGGGAGCGGGGAGCTGTTTTTT.

The chain uses TRBV4-1 and TRBJ2-7; 13 nucleotides line up with TRBD2. The V and J ends lost 1 base and 5 bases, in that order; junction bases with no gene match: 8. Germline CDR1 reads MGHRA; CDR2 reads YSYEKL. This CDR3 spans 17 amino acids. The CDR3, as DNA: TGCGCCAGCAGCCAAGCACTAGCGGGAGGGGTGATCGACGAGCAGTACTTC. Translation gives CASSQALAGGVIDEQYF.

The chain's CDR3 is CASRRETQYF. In nucleotides, the CDR3 is TGCGCCAGCAGAAGAGAGACCCAGTACTTC. The chain uses TRBV10-1 and TRBJ2-5; D remains ambiguous. The CDR3 sequence is 10 residues long. Germline V gives CDR1 WNHNN, CDR2 SYGVQD (reference sequence). Between the trimmed V and J ends, which lost 6 bases and 4 bases, there was a span of 3 bases.

In this sample, this clone turned up a few times. CDR3 bases: TGTGCCAGCACCACGTCTACTGGTAGATTCAATGAGCAGTTCTTC. This sequence encodes CASTTSTGRFNEQFF. The chain joins TRBV6-1 to TRBJ2-1; D gene unclear. Per germline, CDR1 MNHNS and CDR2 SASEGT. The CDR3 is made up of 15 amino acids. Trimming removed 7 bases at V and 6 bases at J, with 19 bases between.

In this sample, this clone turned up a few times. This chain joins TRBV6-9 and TRBJ2-2; no clear D. The CDR3 loop spans 10 amino acids. Trimming took 8 bases from V and 10 from J, leaving 8 bases between them. Germline CDR1 is MNHGY and CDR2 is SVAAGI. As DNA, the CDR3 is TGTGCCAGCGGGGTCGAGGAGCTGTTTTTT. Translation gives CASGVEELFF.

Note on this clone: A much larger clone lies a single base off, so this may be a read error. The chain uses TRBV6-5 and TRBJ1-2; D remains ambiguous. This CDR3 has 14 residues. The germline V gene has CDR1 MNHEY and CDR2 SVGAGI. The CDR3 spells CVSSYSPAVPAYTF. In DNA, the CDR3 is TGTGTCAGCAGTTACTCCCCGGCGGTCCCTGCCTACACCTTC.

By share, this clone counts as medium-sized (0.01 to 0.1%). The chain uses TRBV5-1 and TRBJ2-7, with 9 bases fitting TRBD2. The junction had 8 bases not matched to a gene; V was cut back by 0 bases and J by 4 bases. The CDR3 contains 16 residues. Germline CDR1 SGHRS, CDR2 YFSETQ. This CDR3 reads CASSLAGGGRVYEQYF. The CDR3 DNA is TGCGCCAGCAGCTTGGCCGGAGGCGGGAGGGTGTACGAGCAGTACTTC.